One T cell receptor beta chain is described in this entry. Its specific antigen is unknown. No base qualities exist here, and no much larger clone lies one base off it. This entry is derived from a study of blood T cell repertoires in COVID-19 (TCRdb year 2020). Regarding the complete study: Collaborator samples came from the United States, Italy and Spain and covered acute and convalescent phases of COVID-19. A freely available public database, intended as a resource for researchers studying the immune response to SARS-CoV-2, is where the repertoires were released. Subjects who had been exposed to COVID-19, were actively infected with it, or had recovered from it provided the deeply sampled blood TCRbeta repertoires that made up the dataset. The material from the prospective study consisted of cDNA or gDNA derived from T cells, B-cell-depleted T cells, or PBMCs. A de-identified subject ID, COVID-19 status, age in years and sex were almost always included in the sample metadata. HLA class I and class II types, where available, came from metadata supplied by the sample provider rather than from assay-based typing. Samples came from the ongoing ImmuneRACE study (first 160 participants) plus 1,254 subjects from 6 global collaborators. Here is what the overall study found, with its caveats: The quantity of clinical and demographic metadata differed by source and by participant and was supplied without curation.

The immunoSEQ Assay, a bias-controlled multiplex PCR, was used to amplify TCRbeta CDR3 regions from genomic DNA. The authors' analysis ran thus. Within the assay, amplification of reference gene primers was used to estimate how many nucleated cells each sample contained. To quantify the absolute abundance of each unique TCRbeta CDR3 rearrangement, sequence reads were collapsed and filtered. For each sample, productive Simpson clonality was calculated by taking the square root of Simpson's diversity index across productive rearrangements. In TCRdb, the immuneACCESS table is reduced to in-frame sequences with V and J assigned. These tables do not hold every clone; where another copy was compared, an unresolved V gene accounts for under half, and the others remain unexplained. Clone size and V and J calls were adopted from that table, with D and trimming inferred from the DNA. The sample has 350,000 or so clones on record, approximately 89% of them singletons. Less than 11% of the sample lies in the top ten.

CDR1 SGHTA and CDR2 FQGNSA are derived from the germline V gene. Including cysteine and phenylalanine, the CDR3 has 16 amino acids. The kept DNA is CDR3 alone, 48 bases in frame from the first base. V is clipped by 5 bases and J by 0 bases, and the sequence between their germline boundaries is 14 bases long. One collaborating source in Seattle enrolled patients while the patients were actively infected and followed the patients over time throughout the course of disease. Whole blood was collected in K2EDTA tubes by collaborating institutions according to the institutions' own protocols. For TCRbeta analysis, collaborators shipped samples in one of three forms: frozen whole blood, isolated PBMCs, or DNA extracted from either of those sample types.

Input material: peripheral blood. The chain links TRBV7-2 with TRBJ1-3; the D gene remains uncertain. This TCR came from a woman in her 30s with COVID-19, enrolled during active disease. This receptor has the CDR3 CASSPRVLSSGNTIYF. The DNA is as follows: TGTGCCAGCAGCCCGAGGGTGTTGTCCTCTGGAAACACCATATATTTT.